These 14 T cell receptor beta chains share one sample of origin, sequenced in a study of blood T cell repertoires in COVID-19. The repertoire was sequenced with immunoSEQ multiplex PCR; TCRdb's copy has only in-frame clones and lacks some. Of about 200,000 clones listed, approximately 90% are singletons. Sequenced sample: peripheral blood. Every receptor here comes from a man in his sixties with COVID-19, enrolled during active disease.

This chain joins TRBV28 and TRBJ1-4; D remains ambiguous. The germline V and J ends were trimmed by 3 bases and 12 bases, with 14 bases remaining between them. CDR1 and CDR2 (germline): MDHEN, SYDVKM. This CDR3 comprises 13 residues. The CDR3 DNA reads as TGTGCCAGCAGTTTGGTCGCTCGCCCGGAACTGTTTTTT. This encodes CASSLVARPELFF.

V and J are TRBV7-2 and TRBJ1-5, with a tentative D call TRBD1 (5 bases). Germline CDR1 is SGHTA and CDR2 is FQGNSA. This CDR3 is built from 13 residues. V was shortened by 1 base and J by 5 bases, with 6 bases between the two germline ends. The CDR3 reads CASSLVQDQPQHF. CDR3 nucleotides: TGTGCCAGCAGCTTAGTACAGGATCAGCCCCAGCATTTT.

The DNA for the CDR3 is TGTGCCAGCAGCTCTACTAGCGGACCCTACGAGCAGTACTTC. It translates to CASSSTSGPYEQYF. The genes are TRBV5-5 and TRBJ2-7; TRBD2 aligns across 8 bases. V lost 3 bases, J lost 2 bases, and 4 bases stayed unmatched. The CDR3 is 14 amino acids. Germline values: CDR1 SGHKS, CDR2 YYEKEE (reference sequence).

Concerning this clone: Different DNA sequences within this sample yield the same CDR3. V gene TRBV10-3 combines with J gene TRBJ1-2; tentative D call: TRBD1 (5 bases). V lost 0 bases and J lost 6, with 8 bases in between. The CDR3 length is 13 residues. Per germline, CDR1 ENHRY and CDR2 SYGVKD. The CDR3 DNA follows: TGTGCCATCAGTGAGTCCGGAGGGGATGGCTACACCTTC. As protein: CAISESGGDGYTF.

The CDR3 DNA reads TGTGCCACCAGTGATGTAGCGTCGGGGGGCGCGATCTGGAACACTGAAGCTTTCTTT. Translating it yields CATSDVASGGAIWNTEAFF. The J gene is TRBJ1-1, the V gene TRBV24-1, with TRBD1 as a possible D gene (6 bases). The V end lost 3 bases, the J end lost 1 base, and 23 bases lay between the germline ends. Germline values: CDR1 KGHDR, CDR2 SFDVKD. CDR3 size: 19 residues.

The rearrangement uses TRBV28 and TRBJ1-5; D perhaps matches TRBD1 (6 bases). CDR1 MDHEN and CDR2 SYDVKM come from the germline V gene. Trimming cost V 7 bases and J 6 bases, with 22 bases left between them. This CDR3 is 16 amino acids long. The DNA for the CDR3 is TGTGCCAGCATTCCCCATGGGGGGGGCGCAGGTCAGCCCCAGCATTTT. It specifies CASIPHGGGAGQPQHF.

The V gene is TRBV30, the J gene TRBJ1-6; 9 bases map to TRBD1. V trimming: 3 bases; J trimming: 10 bases; junction bases outside the gene matches: 4. Germline lookup yields CDR1 GTSNPN and CDR2 SVGIG (reference sequence). CDR3 length equals 13 residues. CDR3 protein: CAWRDRGMSPLHF. The CDR3 nucleotides are TGTGCCTGGAGAGACAGGGGGATGTCACCCCTCCACTTT.

The chain couples TRBV5-8 to TRBJ2-3; maybe TRBD2 (5 bases). V gave up 4 bases and J gave up 1 base, with 13 bases separating them. The CDR3 has 15 amino acids. The germline V gene has CDR1 SGHTS and CDR2 YDEGEE. The CDR3 DNA follows: TGTGCCAGCAGCGATCGACTACCCGGCACAGATACGCAGTATTTT. Protein sequence: CASSDRLPGTDTQYF.

V is TRBV14 and J is TRBJ2-7; 9 bases align to TRBD1. This CDR3 has 16 amino acids. Germline V gives CDR1 SGHDN, CDR2 FVKESK. Trimming at V came to 4 bases and at J to 3 bases, leaving 10 bases not matched to a gene. CDR3 sequence reads: CASSRLRDRASYEQYF. The DNA for the CDR3 is TGTGCCAGCAGCCGACTTAGGGACAGGGCGAGCTACGAGCAGTACTTC.

The chain uses TRBV18 and TRBJ1-4, with D perhaps matching TRBD1 (5 bases). The germline CDR1 and CDR2 sequences are KGHSH and LQKENI. The length of the CDR3 is 18 residues. V gave up 1 base and J gave up 2 bases, with 17 bases separating them. The CDR3 here is CASSPLRAGPGTNEKLFF. CDR3 DNA sequence: TGTGCCAGCTCACCACTTCGGGCGGGACCTGGCACTAATGAAAAACTGTTTTTT.

This chain links TRBV30 with TRBJ2-6; D perhaps matches TRBD2 (5 bases). The germline V gene encodes CDR1 GTSNPN and CDR2 SVGIG (reference sequence). The CDR3 has 13 residues. V was trimmed by 3 bases and J by 4 bases, leaving 7 bases between them. CDR3 nucleotides: TGTGCCTGGAGAGCGGCAGGGGCCAACGTCCTGACTTTC. Amino acids: CAWRAAGANVLTF.

The genes are TRBV3-1 (or the pseudogene TRBV3-2) and TRBJ2-3; 10 bases are a match to TRBD2. V lost 4 bases, J lost 2 bases, and 6 bases stayed unmatched. CDR3 length equals 16 residues. The germline CDR1 and CDR2 sequences are LGHDT and YNNKEL (reference sequence). The CDR3 is CASSRSGLADTDTQYF. CDR3 DNA sequence: TGTGCCAGCAGCCGATCCGGACTAGCGGACACAGATACGCAGTATTTT.

The V and J genes are TRBV18 and TRBJ1-1; the D is unclear. Trimming left V 3 bases short and J 1 base short, with 6 bases between. Germline-derived CDR1 and CDR2 are KGHSH and LQKENI. This CDR3 spans 13 amino acids. DNA for the CDR3: TGTGCCAGCTCACCTCCGGGGAACACTGAAGCTTTCTTT. Protein product: CASSPPGNTEAFF.

The CDR3 region has the DNA TGTGCCAGCAGTTTCGGGGACAGCTATGGCTACACCTTC. It is translated as CASSFGDSYGYTF. The rearrangement joins TRBV28 to TRBJ1-2; 7 nucleotides line up with TRBD1. V shed 3 bases and J 4 bases; nucleotides not matched to a gene: 2. The germline V gene has CDR1 MDHEN and CDR2 SYDVKM. This CDR3 is built from 13 residues.